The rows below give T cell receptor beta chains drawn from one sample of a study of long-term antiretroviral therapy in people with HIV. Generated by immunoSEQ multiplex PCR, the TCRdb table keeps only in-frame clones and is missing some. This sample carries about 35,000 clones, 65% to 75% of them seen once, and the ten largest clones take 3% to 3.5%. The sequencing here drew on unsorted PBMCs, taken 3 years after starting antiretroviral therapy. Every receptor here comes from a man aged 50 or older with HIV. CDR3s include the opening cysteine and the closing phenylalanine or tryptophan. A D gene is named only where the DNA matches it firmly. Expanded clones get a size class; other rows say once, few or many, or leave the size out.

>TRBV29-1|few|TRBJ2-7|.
TGCAGCGTTGCATTTACCTACGAGCAGTACTTC
CSVAFTYEQYF
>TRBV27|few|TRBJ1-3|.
TGTGCCAGCAGTCTACAGGGATCTGGAAACACCATATATTTT
CASSLQGSGNTIYF
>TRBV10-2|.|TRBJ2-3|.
TGCGCCAGCAGGGATTTAGCAGATACGCAGTATTTT
CASRDLADTQYF
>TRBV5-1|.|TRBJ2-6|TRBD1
TGCGCCAGCAGCCCCTTTGACAGGGGGCGAGCTGGGGCCAACGTCCTGACTTTC
CASSPFDRGRAGANVLTF
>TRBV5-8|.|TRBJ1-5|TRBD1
TGTGCCAGCAGCGGGGGGGACAGGGGGCCGGCTCAGCCCCAGCATTTT
CASSGGDRGPAQPQHF
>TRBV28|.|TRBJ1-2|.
TGTGCCAGCAGTCCCCCCGGGGGAGGGGGGGACTATGGCTACACCTTC
CASSPPGGGGDYGYTF
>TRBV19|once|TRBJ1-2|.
TGTGCCAGTAGTATTAGGGCCGGAGCTAACTATGGCTACACCTTC
CASSIRAGANYGYTF
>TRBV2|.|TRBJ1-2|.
TGTGCCAGCAGTGAAATTCGGACAGTCCTTAACTATGGCTACACCTTC
CASSEIRTVLNYGYTF
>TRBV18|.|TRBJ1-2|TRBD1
TGTGCCAGCTCACCACCCAAGAGGACAGGGGGCGATGGCTACACCTTC
CASSPPKRTGGDGYTF
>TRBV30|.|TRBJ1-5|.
TGTGCCTGGAGTGTTTTCCGGTCAGGGCCAATTCAGCCCCAGCATTTT
CAWSVFRSGPIQPQHF
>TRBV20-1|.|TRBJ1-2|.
TGCAGTGCTAGTGATGGAACAACGTACACCTTC
CSASDGTTYTF
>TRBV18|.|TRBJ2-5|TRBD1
TGTGCCAGCTCGGCGACAGGGTTAGAGACCCAGTACTTC
CASSATGLETQYF
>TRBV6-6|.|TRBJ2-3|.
TGTGCCAGCAGTCGAGACAGGGAGGGAGATACGCAGTATTTT
CASSRDREGDTQYF
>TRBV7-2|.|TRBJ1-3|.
TGTGCCAGCAGCTCCCGGAGGGGAAACACCATATATTTT
CASSSRRGNTIYF
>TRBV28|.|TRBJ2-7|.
TGTGCCAGCGGGCAGGGCGACTACGAGCAGTACTTC
CASGQGDYEQYF
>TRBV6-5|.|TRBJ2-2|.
TGTGCCAGCAGTTACTCAACGGGCGCTAACGGGGAGCTGTTTTTT
CASSYSTGANGELFF
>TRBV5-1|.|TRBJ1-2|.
TGCGCCAGCAGCTTCGACTATGGCTACACCTTC
CASSFDYGYTF
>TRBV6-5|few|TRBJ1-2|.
TGTGCCAGCAGCCGGGGGGCTAACTATGGCTACACCTTC
CASSRGANYGYTF
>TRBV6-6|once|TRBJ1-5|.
TGTGCCAGCACCCCTAACAGGGACAATCAGCCCCAGCATTTT
CASTPNRDNQPQHF
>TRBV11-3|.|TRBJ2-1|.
TGTGCCAGCAGCTTGCATGGTCGGGGCGCCTACAATGAGCAGTTCTTC
CASSLHGRGAYNEQFF